Presented here are 27 T cell receptor beta chains from one specimen sequenced in a study of shared clonotypes between healthy human individuals. Profiling relied on immunoSEQ multiplex PCR, and the TCRdb table lists in-frame clones only, not all of them. The profile shows around 2.5 million clones, 93% of them singletons. The sample consisted of naive CD4+ T cells from PBMCs. The subset: CD45RA+ positively selected. These receptors were collected from a man aged 18 to 29 in good health. Some clones in this sample may be carry-over from other donors' samples.

This sequence joins TRBV28 and TRBJ2-1; the match to TRBD2 covers 10 bases. The CDR3 runs to 14 residues. Germline V CDR1 and CDR2: MDHEN, SYDVKM. V shed 4 bases, J shed 6 bases, and the junction held 3 bases outside the gene matches. The CDR3 loop reads CASSSSGSVNEQFF. The CDR3, as DNA: TGTGCCAGCAGTTCTAGCGGGAGTGTCAATGAGCAGTTCTTC.

This chain joins TRBV28 and TRBJ1-5; 10 nucleotides line up with TRBD1. This CDR3 is built from 15 residues. Germline CDR1 and CDR2: MDHEN and SYDVKM. Trimming took 5 bases from V and 9 from J; bases not matched to a gene: 10. The CDR3: CASSRSDRGRRPQHF. In DNA, the CDR3 is TGTGCCAGCAGTCGGTCCGACAGGGGGCGCCGGCCCCAGCATTTT.

As for this clone: The sample holds other DNA sequences that translate to the same CDR3. The chain recombines TRBV7-3 with TRBJ2-1; no definite D call. The CDR3 sequence is 15 residues long. Germline CDR1 SGHTA, CDR2 FQGTGA. The V end was cut by 0 bases, the J end by 0 bases, with 6 bases between. DNA for the CDR3: TGTGCCAGCAGCTTAACGGGAACCTCCTACAATGAGCAGTTCTTC. Translated: CASSLTGTSYNEQFF.

J is TRBJ1-2 and V is TRBV28; D remains unclear. Germline loops: CDR1 MDHEN, CDR2 SYDVKM. The V end was cut by 2 bases, the J end by 8 bases, with 9 bases between. This CDR3 is built from 12 residues. CDR3: CASSLKGPGYTF. For the CDR3, the DNA is TGTGCCAGCAGTTTAAAAGGGCCCGGCTACACCTTC.

Notes on this clone: Additional DNA sequences in this sample encode the identical CDR3. The chain uses TRBV28 and TRBJ2-7; D remains unclear. The CDR3 is made up of 12 amino acids. The germline V gene encodes CDR1 MDHEN and CDR2 SYDVKM. The V end lost 7 bases, the J end lost 1 base, and 8 bases lay between the germline ends. The chain's CDR3 is CASTGRSYEQYF. The CDR3 DNA reads as TGTGCCAGCACTGGCAGGTCCTACGAGCAGTACTTC.

The chain combines TRBV25-1 with TRBJ2-1, with 7 bases that match TRBD2. With V trimmed by 2 bases and J by 4 bases, 5 bases remained unmatched. This CDR3 has 15 residues. Germline V gene lookup returns CDR1 MGHDK and CDR2 SYGVNS. CDR3 residues: CASSEGGRGYNEQFF. Written as DNA, the CDR3 is TGTGCCAGCAGTGAAGGCGGGAGAGGATACAATGAGCAGTTCTTC.

The rearrangement links TRBV19 to TRBJ2-2; no clear D. Germline CDR1 reads LNHDA; CDR2 reads SQIVND (reference sequence). CDR3 length: 13 residues. V dropped 3 bases and J dropped 5 bases, with 7 bases sitting between them. CDR3 bases: TGTGCCAGTAGTATGTTACAAACCGGGGAGCTGTTTTTT. This codes for CASSMLQTGELFF.

The chain recombines TRBV4-3 with TRBJ2-3; TRBD2 agrees at 15 bases. V gave up 4 bases and J gave up 2 bases; unmatched junction bases: 4. Germline V lookup: CDR1 LGHNA, CDR2 YSLEER. The CDR3 runs 17 residues. The CDR3 DNA reads as TGCGCCAGCAGCCCCGGGACTAGCGGGAGGTACACAGATACGCAGTATTTT. Translating gives CASSPGTSGRYTDTQYF.

The chain is built from TRBV6-1 and TRBJ2-2; a possible D gene is TRBD2 (5 bases). The germline V and J ends were trimmed by 4 bases and 2 bases, with 11 bases remaining between them. This CDR3 has 15 residues. Germline assignment: CDR1 MNHNS and CDR2 SASEGT. The CDR3 loop reads CASSGRNGNTGELFF. The CDR3, as DNA: TGTGCCAGCAGTGGGAGGAACGGTAACACCGGGGAGCTGTTTTTT.

V is TRBV29-1 and J is TRBJ2-6, with 9 bases identical to TRBD1. The CDR3 loop spans 15 amino acids. Germline loops: CDR1 SQVTM, CDR2 ANQGSEA. The V and J ends lost 1 base and 2 bases, in that order; junction bases with no gene match: 0. In DNA, the CDR3 is TGCAGCGTTGAAGGACAGGGGGCTGGGGCCAACGTCCTGACTTTC. Its protein is CSVEGQGAGANVLTF.

The genes are TRBV28 and TRBJ1-5; D gene ambiguous. The CDR3 has 14 residues. The V gene's germline CDR1 is MDHEN and CDR2 SYDVKM. V gave up 2 bases and J gave up 6 bases, with 11 bases separating them. The CDR3 spells CASSLIGFGQPQHF. CDR3 nucleotides: TGTGCCAGCAGTTTAATAGGGTTCGGTCAGCCCCAGCATTTT. The variable domain in full, with the rest retrieved from reference TRBV28 and TRBJ1-5, is DVKVTQSSRYLVKRTGEKVFLECVQDMDHENMFWYRQDPGLGLRLIYFSYDVKMKEKGDIPEGYSVSREKKERFSLILESASTNQTSMYLCASSLIGFGQPQHFGDGTRLSIL.

V and J are TRBV10-3 and TRBJ1-1, with TRBD1 matching over 7 bases. Losses at the gene ends were 6 bases for V and 1 base for J; bases not matched to a gene: 5. In germline, CDR1 is ENHRY, CDR2 SYGVKD. The CDR3 covers 14 residues. CDR3 DNA: TGTGCCATCAGGAAGGGACAGTCGAACACTGAAGCTTTCTTT. This translates into CAIRKGQSNTEAFF.

The chain employs TRBV7-2 and TRBJ1-5, with D hard to call. Trimming took 2 bases from V and 7 from J, leaving 18 bases between them. This CDR3 region has 16 residues. CDR1 is SGHTA, CDR2 FQGNSA, per germline. As DNA, the CDR3 is TGTGCCAGCAGCTTATCCCACACCCTCCCTTTCCAGCCCCAGCATTTT. This codes for CASSLSHTLPFQPQHF.

The genes are TRBV7-9 and TRBJ1-1, with D hard to call. CDR1 and CDR2 (germline): SEHNR, FQNEAQ (reference sequence). V gave up 1 base and J gave up 1 base, with 10 bases separating them. The length of the CDR3 is 15 residues. CDR3 in DNA: TGTGCCAGCAGCTTAGTGTCGGGTCGGAACACTGAAGCTTTCTTT. Translating gives CASSLVSGRNTEAFF.

J is TRBJ2-5 and V is TRBV5-6; TRBD1 matches at 7 bases. Germline CDR1 reads SGHDT; CDR2 reads YYEEEE. V was clipped by 4 bases and J by 5 bases; unmatched bases: 11. The length of the CDR3 is 15 residues. The CDR3 DNA is TGTGCCAGCAGCCTAACAGGGGCGACTTCGGAGACCCAGTACTTC. This codes for CASSLTGATSETQYF. The variable domain in full, with the rest retrieved from reference TRBV5-6 and TRBJ2-5, is DAGVTQSPTHLIKTRGQQVTLRCSPKSGHDTVSWYQQALGQGPQFIFQYYEEEERQRGNFPDRFSGHQFPNYSSELNVNALLLGDSALYLCASSLTGATSETQYFGPGTRLLVL.

This clone is a singleton in its sample. The chain employs TRBV28 and TRBJ2-3, with 9 bases aligning to TRBD1. Per germline, CDR1 MDHEN and CDR2 SYDVKM. Germline trimming cut 5 bases from V and 2 bases from J; bases unmatched to any gene: 8. This CDR3 is built from 16 residues. Here the CDR3 reads CASSKQGALNTDTQYF. The CDR3, as DNA: TGTGCCAGCAGTAAACAGGGGGCATTGAACACAGATACGCAGTATTTT.

This chain uses TRBV7-9 with TRBJ2-3; D unresolved. Trimming stripped 3 bases from V and 4 bases from J, with 11 bases between. This CDR3 has 14 amino acids. Germline CDR1 SEHNR, CDR2 FQNEAQ (reference sequence). The CDR3 sequence: CASSLDRSADTQYF. The CDR3 nucleotides read TGTGCCAGCAGCTTGGATAGATCGGCAGATACGCAGTATTTT.

V usage is TRBV5-1 and J usage is TRBJ2-3, with TRBD2 matching 7 bases. V was clipped by 4 bases and J by 4 bases; unmatched bases: 9. In germline, CDR1 is SGHRS, CDR2 YFSETQ. This CDR3 spans 15 amino acids. The CDR3 protein is CASSTLTSFPDTQYF. In DNA, the CDR3 is TGCGCCAGCAGCACCCTGACTAGCTTCCCAGATACGCAGTATTTT.

V gene TRBV6-1 combines with J gene TRBJ2-1; 7 bases are shared with TRBD1. Germline lookup yields CDR1 MNHNS and CDR2 SASEGT. The CDR3 is 15 amino acids. The ends lost 4 bases at V and 9 bases at J; junction bases unmatched: 12. For the CDR3, the DNA is TGTGCCAGCAGTGGTTGGCAGGGGGTTCGTAGTGAGCAGTTCTTC. This gives the protein CASSGWQGVRSEQFF.

The chain's CDR3 is CASSFRPANTGELFF. CDR3 in DNA: TGTGCCAGCAGTTTCAGGCCCGCGAACACCGGGGAGCTGTTTTTT. The V call is TRBV28, the J call TRBJ2-2; D remains unclear. V was shortened by 3 bases and J by 0 bases, with 8 bases between the two germline ends. The CDR3 is 15 residues long. Germline CDR1 and CDR2: MDHEN and SYDVKM. Full variable domain (rest looked up from reference TRBV28 and TRBJ2-2): DVKVTQSSRYLVKRTGEKVFLECVQDMDHENMFWYRQDPGLGLRLIYFSYDVKMKEKGDIPEGYSVSREKKERFSLILESASTNQTSMYLCASSFRPANTGELFFGEGSRLTVL.

The chain employs TRBV28 and TRBJ1-2, with D possibly being TRBD1 (5 bases). CDR1 is MDHEN, CDR2 SYDVKM, per germline. Between the trimmed V and J ends, which lost 7 bases and 8 bases, there was a span of 20 bases. The CDR3 sequence is 14 residues long. The CDR3 bases are TGTGCCAGCACCGTCCGGGGGGTTACAGAGGGCTACACCTTC. Its translation: CASTVRGVTEGYTF.

The V call is TRBV6-1, the J call TRBJ1-4; 7 nucleotides line up with TRBD1. The CDR3 loop spans 14 amino acids. Germline V gene sequence: CDR1 MNHNS, CDR2 SASEGT. The J segment lost 8 bases and the V segment lost 8 bases, leaving 11 bases of the junction unmatched. The CDR3 reads CASGLSGGGEKLFF. The CDR3 nucleotides read TGTGCCAGCGGGCTTTCGGGAGGGGGCGAAAAACTGTTTTTT.

About this clone: The same CDR3 also results from other DNA sequences found in this sample. The chain has TRBV2 and TRBJ2-7; D not resolved. This CDR3 spans 11 amino acids. The germline gives CDR1 SNHLY, CDR2 FYNNEI. V was cut by 5 bases and J by 5 bases, with 7 bases left in between. The CDR3 loop is CASSYSHEQYF. CDR3 DNA: TGTGCCAGCAGTTACTCACACGAGCAGTACTTC.

The chain couples TRBV6-6 to TRBJ2-1; D is ambiguous. Trimming took 4 bases from V and 15 from J, leaving 19 bases between them. The CDR3 has 13 amino acids. In germline, CDR1 is MNHNY, CDR2 SVGAGI (reference sequence). CDR3 sequence: CASSFIQPHPLFF. The DNA for the CDR3 is TGTGCCAGCAGTTTCATTCAGCCCCACCCCCTGTTCTTC.

V is TRBV5-4 and J is TRBJ2-4, with 10 bases fitting TRBD2. J was trimmed by 8 bases and V by 4 bases; bases with no gene match: 6. Germline lookup yields CDR1 SGHNT and CDR2 YYREEE (reference sequence). CDR3 length: 14 residues. CDR3 sequence (DNA): TGTGCCAGCAGCCGAAGCGGGAGGGGAGACATTCAGTACTTC. This translates into CASSRSGRGDIQYF.

The V and J genes are TRBV28 and TRBJ2-5; no reliable D call. The germline V gene encodes CDR1 MDHEN and CDR2 SYDVKM. V was cut by 5 bases and J by 4 bases, with 17 bases left in between. The length of the CDR3 is 15 residues. In DNA, the CDR3 is TGTGCCAGCAGTCCCCAGGCAGCCCCGGGAGAGACCCAGTACTTC. Translating it yields CASSPQAAPGETQYF.

The chain has TRBV25-1 and TRBJ2-3, with a weak D call TRBD2 (5 bases). The CDR3 consists of 13 residues. V lost 2 bases, J lost 8 bases, and 11 bases lay in between. The germline gives CDR1 MGHDK, CDR2 SYGVNS. CDR3 coding DNA: TGTGCCAGCAGTGAACCGGGGATAGGTACGCAGTATTTT. It specifies CASSEPGIGTQYF.